This T cell receptor (beta chain) was captured by sequencing in a study of tumor and adjacent non-tumor tissue in lung cancer. This clonotype was seen repeatedly, ten times or more. A modified ARM-PCR protocol with three rounds of nested PCR amplified TCRbeta. MiXCR, applied by TCRdb to the multiplex PCR reads, yields one record per CDR3 protein. The sample contains about 86,000 distinct CDR3 sequences, 76% of which appear only once. RNA was extracted from bulk tissue without any cell sorting. More than 3 cm separated this lung sample from the edge of the tumor. This clonotype was sampled from a woman aged 50 to 60 with non-small cell lung cancer. Material for sequencing was distant non-tumor lung tissue.

The CDR3 loop is CASSGPGPGLAKEKLFF. CDR3 DNA sequence: TGTGCCAGCAGTGGCCCCGGCCCCGGGCTCGCGAAGGAAAAACTGTTTTTT. J is TRBJ1-4 and V is TRBV6-1; D is ambiguous. Germline-derived CDR1 and CDR2 are MNHNS and SASEGT. V lost 4 bases, J lost 8 bases, and 23 bases lay in between. The CDR3 loop spans 17 amino acids.